This T cell receptor beta chain emerged from a study of a mutant IDH1 vaccine in newly diagnosed glioma. About the research overall: Patients under treatment included about 60% males and about 38% females and had a mean age of approximately 44 years. Overall study findings and caveats: Pseudoprogression apparently tracked independently of changes in top peripheral T cell clonotypes.

Using immunoSEQ multiplex PCR, the repertoire was profiled, and TCRdb retains in-frame clones only, with some absent. The table lists about 56,000 clones, about four fifths of them singletons. The V gene's germline CDR1 is GTSNPN and CDR2 SVGIG (reference sequence). This CDR3 contains 12 residues. V was pared by 7 bases and J by 7 bases, with 9 bases of the junction left unmatched. This clone was seen a handful of times. Its antigen remains unidentified. Indicated time point: week 47, end of study. Alongside topical imiquimod, each dose of vaccine comprised 300 ug of mutant IDH1 20-mer peptide. Sequenced here: PBMCs, sampled from a glioma patient whose treatment included an IDH1 peptide vaccine. V gene TRBV30 combines with J gene TRBJ1-1; 7 bases are shared with TRBD1. The TCR originated in a woman aged 45-65 years with glioma. DNA of the CDR3: TGTGCCTTCCTCCCGACAGGGAATGAAGCTTTCTTT. This encodes CAFLPTGNEAFF. Drawing the rest from reference TRBV30 and TRBJ1-1, the complete variable domain is SQTIHQWPATLVQPVGSPLSLECTVEGTSNPNLYWYRQAAGRGLQLLFYSVGIGQISSEVPQNLSASRPQDRQFILSSKKLLLSDSGFYLCAFLPTGNEAFFGQGTRLTVV.